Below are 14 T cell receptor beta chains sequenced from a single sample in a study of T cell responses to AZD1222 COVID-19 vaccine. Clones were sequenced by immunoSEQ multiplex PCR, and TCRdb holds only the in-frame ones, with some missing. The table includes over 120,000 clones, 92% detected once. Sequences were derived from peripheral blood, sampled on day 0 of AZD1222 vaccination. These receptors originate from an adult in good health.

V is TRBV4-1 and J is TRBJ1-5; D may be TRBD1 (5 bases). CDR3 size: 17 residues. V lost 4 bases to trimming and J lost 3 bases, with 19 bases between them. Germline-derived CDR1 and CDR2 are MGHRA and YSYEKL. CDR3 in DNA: TGCGCCAGCAGCCGAGACCCCCGGGGGTTCGACAATCAGCCCCAGCATTTT. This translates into CASSRDPRGFDNQPQHF.

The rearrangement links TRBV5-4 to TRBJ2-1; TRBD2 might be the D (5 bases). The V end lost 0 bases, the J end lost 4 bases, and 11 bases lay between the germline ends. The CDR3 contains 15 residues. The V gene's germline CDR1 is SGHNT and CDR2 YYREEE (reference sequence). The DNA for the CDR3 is TGTGCCAGCAGCTTGGGAGGGTCTGAATACAATGAGCAGTTCTTC. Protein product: CASSLGGSEYNEQFF.

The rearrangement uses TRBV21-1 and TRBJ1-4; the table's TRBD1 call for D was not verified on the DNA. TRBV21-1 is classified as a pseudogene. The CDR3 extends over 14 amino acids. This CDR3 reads CASRAPGGREKLFF. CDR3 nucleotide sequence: TGTGCCAGCAGGGCGCCAGGGGGCCGGGAAAAACTGTTTTTT.

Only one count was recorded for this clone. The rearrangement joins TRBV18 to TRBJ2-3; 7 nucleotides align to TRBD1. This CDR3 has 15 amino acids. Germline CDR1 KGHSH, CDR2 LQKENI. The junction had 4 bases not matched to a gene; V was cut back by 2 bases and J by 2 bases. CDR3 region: CASSPWGQTTDTQYF. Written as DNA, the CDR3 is TGTGCCAGCTCACCATGGGGACAGACCACAGATACGCAGTATTTT.

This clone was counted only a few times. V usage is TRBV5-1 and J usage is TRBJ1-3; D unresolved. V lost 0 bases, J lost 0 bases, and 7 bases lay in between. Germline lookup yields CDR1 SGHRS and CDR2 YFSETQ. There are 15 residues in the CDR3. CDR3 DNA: TGCGCCAGCAGCTTGGCGGTGGGCTCTGGAAACACCATATATTTT. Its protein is CASSLAVGSGNTIYF.

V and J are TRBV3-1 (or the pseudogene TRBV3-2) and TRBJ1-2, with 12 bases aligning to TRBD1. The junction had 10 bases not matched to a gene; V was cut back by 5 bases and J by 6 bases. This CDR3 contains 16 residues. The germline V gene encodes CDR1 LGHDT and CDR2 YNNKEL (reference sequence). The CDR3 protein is CASSIWGTGGADGYTF. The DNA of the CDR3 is TGTGCCAGCAGCATCTGGGGGACAGGGGGCGCCGATGGCTACACCTTC.

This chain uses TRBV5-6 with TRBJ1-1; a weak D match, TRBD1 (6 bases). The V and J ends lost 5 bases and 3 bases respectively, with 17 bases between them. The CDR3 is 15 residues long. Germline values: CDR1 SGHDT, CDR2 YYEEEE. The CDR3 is CASSLDGGGDTEAFF. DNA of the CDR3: TGTGCCAGCAGTCTCGATGGAGGGGGAGACACTGAAGCTTTCTTT.

For the CDR3, the DNA is TGTGCCAGCAGCCCCCGGACAGTCCGCCGCATTGGCACCGGGGAGCTGTTTTTT. It specifies CASSPRTVRRIGTGELFF. The chain couples TRBV6-2 or TRBV6-3 to TRBJ2-2, with TRBD1 as a possible D gene (6 bases). Germline CDR1 is MNHEY and CDR2 is SVGEGT. This CDR3 has 18 amino acids. V gave up 6 bases and J gave up 4 bases, with 24 bases separating them.

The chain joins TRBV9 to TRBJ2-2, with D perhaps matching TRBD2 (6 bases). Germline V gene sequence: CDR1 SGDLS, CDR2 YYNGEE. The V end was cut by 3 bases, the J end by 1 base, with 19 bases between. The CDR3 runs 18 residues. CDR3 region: CASSAALAAIMNTGELFF. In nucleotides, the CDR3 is TGTGCCAGCAGCGCCGCGTTAGCGGCAATCATGAACACCGGGGAGCTGTTTTTT.

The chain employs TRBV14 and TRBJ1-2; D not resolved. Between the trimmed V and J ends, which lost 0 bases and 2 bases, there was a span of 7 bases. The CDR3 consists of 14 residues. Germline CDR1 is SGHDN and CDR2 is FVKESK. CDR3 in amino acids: CASSQDDRNYGYTF. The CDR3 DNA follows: TGTGCCAGCAGCCAAGACGACCGCAACTATGGCTACACCTTC.

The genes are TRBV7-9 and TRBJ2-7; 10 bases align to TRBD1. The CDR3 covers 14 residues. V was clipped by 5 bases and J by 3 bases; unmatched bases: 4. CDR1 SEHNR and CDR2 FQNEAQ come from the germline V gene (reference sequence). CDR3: CASSTWDRGYEQYF. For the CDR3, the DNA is TGTGCCAGCAGCACCTGGGACAGGGGCTACGAGCAGTACTTC. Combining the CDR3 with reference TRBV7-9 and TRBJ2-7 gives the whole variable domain DTGVSQNPRHKITKRGQNVTFRCDPISEHNRLYWYRQTLGQGPEFLTYFQNEAQLEKSRLLSDRFSAERPKGSFSTLEIQRTEQGDSAMYLCASSTWDRGYEQYFGPGTRLTVT.

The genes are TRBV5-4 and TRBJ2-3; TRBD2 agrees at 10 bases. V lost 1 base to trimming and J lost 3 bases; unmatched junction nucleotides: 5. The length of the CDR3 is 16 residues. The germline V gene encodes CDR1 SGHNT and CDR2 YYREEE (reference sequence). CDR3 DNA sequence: TGTGCCAGCAGCTTGCAAGCGGGGGGGGATACAGATACGCAGTATTTT. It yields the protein CASSLQAGGDTDTQYF.

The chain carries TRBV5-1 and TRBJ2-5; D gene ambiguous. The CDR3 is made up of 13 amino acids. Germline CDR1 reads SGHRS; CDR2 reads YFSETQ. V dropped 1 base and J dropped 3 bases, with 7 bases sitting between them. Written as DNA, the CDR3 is TGCGCCAGCAGCTTGCTGGGGAAAGAGACCCAGTACTTC. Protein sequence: CASSLLGKETQYF.

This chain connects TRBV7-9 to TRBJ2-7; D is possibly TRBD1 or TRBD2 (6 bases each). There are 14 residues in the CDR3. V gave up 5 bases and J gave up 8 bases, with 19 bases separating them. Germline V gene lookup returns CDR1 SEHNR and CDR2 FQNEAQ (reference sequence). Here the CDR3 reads CASSPSVGGSKQYF. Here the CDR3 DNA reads TGTGCCAGCAGCCCTTCCGTCGGGGGCTCGAAGCAGTACTTC.